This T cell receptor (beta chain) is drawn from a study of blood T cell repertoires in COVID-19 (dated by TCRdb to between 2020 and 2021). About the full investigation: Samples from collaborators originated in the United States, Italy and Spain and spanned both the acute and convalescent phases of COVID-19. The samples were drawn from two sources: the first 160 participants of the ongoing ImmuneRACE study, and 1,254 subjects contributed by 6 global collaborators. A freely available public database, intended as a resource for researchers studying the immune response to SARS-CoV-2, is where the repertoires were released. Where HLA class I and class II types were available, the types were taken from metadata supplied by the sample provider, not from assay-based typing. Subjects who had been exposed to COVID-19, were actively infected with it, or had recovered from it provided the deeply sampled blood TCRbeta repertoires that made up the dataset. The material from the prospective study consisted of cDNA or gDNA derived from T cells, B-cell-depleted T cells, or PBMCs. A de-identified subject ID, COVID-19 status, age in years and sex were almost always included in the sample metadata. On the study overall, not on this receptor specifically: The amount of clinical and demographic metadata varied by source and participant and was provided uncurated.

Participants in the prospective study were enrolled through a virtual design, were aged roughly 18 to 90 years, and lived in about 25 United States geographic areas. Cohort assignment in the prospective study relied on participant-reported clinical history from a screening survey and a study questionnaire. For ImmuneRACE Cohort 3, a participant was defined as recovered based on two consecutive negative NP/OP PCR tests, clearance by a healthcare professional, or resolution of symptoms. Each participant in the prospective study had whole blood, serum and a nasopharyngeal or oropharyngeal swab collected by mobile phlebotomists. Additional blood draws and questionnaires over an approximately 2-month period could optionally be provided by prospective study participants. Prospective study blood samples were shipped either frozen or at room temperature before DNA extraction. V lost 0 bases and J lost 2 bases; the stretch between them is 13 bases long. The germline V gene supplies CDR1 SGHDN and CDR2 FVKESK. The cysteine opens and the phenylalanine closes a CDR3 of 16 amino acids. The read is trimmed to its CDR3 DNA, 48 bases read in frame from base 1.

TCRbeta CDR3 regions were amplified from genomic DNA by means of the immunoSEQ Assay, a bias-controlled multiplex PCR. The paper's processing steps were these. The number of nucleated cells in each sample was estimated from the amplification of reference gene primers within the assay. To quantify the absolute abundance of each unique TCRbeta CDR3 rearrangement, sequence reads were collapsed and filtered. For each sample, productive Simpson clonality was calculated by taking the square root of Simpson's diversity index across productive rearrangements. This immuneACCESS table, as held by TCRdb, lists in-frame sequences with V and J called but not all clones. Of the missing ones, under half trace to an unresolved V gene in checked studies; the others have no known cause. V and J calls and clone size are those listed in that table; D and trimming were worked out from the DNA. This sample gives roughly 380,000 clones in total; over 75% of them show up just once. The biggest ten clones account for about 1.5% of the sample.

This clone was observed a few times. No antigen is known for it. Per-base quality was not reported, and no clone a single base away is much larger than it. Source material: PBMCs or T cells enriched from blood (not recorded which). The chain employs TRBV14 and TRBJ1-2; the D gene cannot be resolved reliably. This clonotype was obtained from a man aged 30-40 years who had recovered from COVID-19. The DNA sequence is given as TGTGCCAGCAGCCAAGATGAGGTCGACGGCAACTATGGCTACACCTTC. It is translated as CASSQDEVDGNYGYTF.